These 12 T cell receptor beta chains originate from one sample sequenced in a study of blood T cells in healthy people across ages. The second PCR ran about 6 to 12 cycles with a sample-barcoded 5' primer and J-beta primers. From the 5' RACE reads, TCRdb called clonotypes with MiXCR, one entry per CDR3 protein. The repertoire holds hundreds of thousands of distinct CDR3 sequences, with more than 40% as singletons. Sequencing used blood. Source of these receptors: a woman aged 60-70 years in good health.

This clonotype was recorded at least ten times. CDR3 in amino acids: CASSEQGGAFF. The CDR3 DNA reads TGTGCCAGCTCAGAACAGGGGGGAGCTTTCTTT. The chain is built from TRBV18 and TRBJ1-1; 8 nucleotides match TRBD1. The CDR3 is 11 residues long. The germline V gene encodes CDR1 KGHSH and CDR2 LQKENI. V lost 5 bases, J lost 10 bases, and 3 bases stayed unmatched.

The chain combines TRBV11-2 with TRBJ2-7, with 9 positions matching TRBD2. Germline V gene lookup returns CDR1 SGHAT and CDR2 FQNNGV. V trimming: 5 bases; J trimming: 2 bases; junction bases outside the gene matches: 7. CDR3 size: 15 residues. CDR3 loop: CASSRGTSRTYEQYF. CDR3 bases: TGTGCCAGCAGCAGAGGGACTAGCCGTACCTACGAGCAGTACTTC.

The chain carries TRBV5-1 and TRBJ2-2, with D perhaps matching TRBD1 or TRBD2 (7 bases each). The CDR3 contains 16 residues. Germline V gene lookup returns CDR1 SGHRS and CDR2 YFSETQ. The V end lost 8 bases, the J end lost 0 bases, and 17 bases lay between the germline ends. The chain's CDR3 is CASSTRGGANTGELFF. As DNA, the CDR3 is TGCGCCAGTTCTACCAGGGGGGGTGCGAACACCGGGGAGCTGTTTTTT.

With regard to this clonotype: A junction boundary mismatches the germline segment, possibly from a read error. The rearrangement joins TRBV27 to TRBJ2-5; possible D gene TRBD2, 5 bases. The CDR3 length is 14 residues. Looked up from germline, CDR1 is MNHEY and CDR2 is SMNVEV (reference sequence). CDR3 nucleotide sequence: TGTGCCAGCAGTTTGGCTAGAGGGTTAGAGGCCCAGTACTTC. It specifies CASSLARGLEAQYF.

The chain is built from TRBV27 and TRBJ2-3; TRBD2 matches at 16 bases. This CDR3 contains 16 residues. Trimming at V came to 3 bases and at J to 4 bases, leaving 1 base not matched to a gene. In germline, CDR1 is MNHEY, CDR2 SMNVEV (reference sequence). The CDR3 DNA is TGTGCCAGCAGTTTGGGGACTAGCGGGAGGGCAGATACGCAGTATTTT. It specifies CASSLGTSGRADTQYF.

This clonotype was picked up a small number of times. The chain recombines TRBV6-2 or TRBV6-3 with TRBJ2-7; no clear D. The CDR3 contains 13 residues. The V gene lost 5 bases and the J gene lost 3 bases, with 11 bases spanning the gap. Germline values: CDR1 MNHEY, CDR2 SVGEGT. Here the CDR3 reads CASSEGIYYEQYF. The DNA for the CDR3 is TGTGCCAGCAGTGAAGGGATTTACTACGAGCAGTACTTC.

The V gene is TRBV5-1, the J gene TRBJ2-1; 7 bases fit TRBD1. Near its end, the DNA agrees better with TRBJ2-7, so the J call may be wrong. The CDR3 runs 13 residues. Germline V CDR1 and CDR2: SGHRS, YFSETQ. CDR3 nucleotide sequence: TGCGCCAGCAGCATGGACAGGTACAATGAGCAGTACTTC. Translated, it gives CASSMDRYNEQYF.

This clonotype was observed a few times. The rearrangement uses TRBV5-6 and TRBJ2-1; no clear D. The CDR3 sequence is 16 residues long. Germline CDR1 SGHDT, CDR2 YYEEEE. Trimming left V 1 base short and J 4 bases short, with 15 bases between. The CDR3 DNA reads TGTGCCAGCAGCTTGTTATGGCGTACCCTTTACAATGAGCAGTTCTTC. Its translation: CASSLLWRTLYNEQFF.

Regarding this clonotype: The junction departs from the called germline gene at one end, perhaps through a read error. The genes are TRBV18 and TRBJ2-1; 7 nucleotides agree with TRBD1. The CDR3 totals 16 residues. The germline gives CDR1 KGHSH, CDR2 LQKENI. CDR3 amino acids: CASSAPRTGSYNEQFF. CDR3 in DNA: TGTGCCAGCTCAGCACCAAGGACAGGCTCCTACAATGAGCAGTTCTTC.

This clonotype has a single count. The chain uses TRBV30 and TRBJ2-1; D remains unclear. Germline V gives CDR1 GTSNPN, CDR2 SVGIG (reference sequence). The length of the CDR3 is 11 residues. V was clipped by 0 bases and J by 9 bases, with 6 bases between them. The DNA for the CDR3 is TGTGCCTGGAGTGTGGGCGGTGAGCAGTTCTTC. It yields the protein CAWSVGGEQFF.

The genes are TRBV7-9 and TRBJ2-7; D may be TRBD1 (5 bases). This CDR3 is built from 17 residues. Trimming took 2 bases from V and 0 from J, leaving 17 bases between them. The germline V gene encodes CDR1 SEHNR and CDR2 FQNEAQ (reference sequence). The CDR3, as DNA: TGTGCCAGCAGCTTATCGTCGTACAGGCGAGACTCCTACGAGCAGTACTTC. Its translation is CASSLSSYRRDSYEQYF.

CDR3 sequence reads: CASSLGPYEQFF. The CDR3 DNA is TGTGCCAGCAGCTTGGGGCCCTATGAGCAGTTCTTC. This chain uses TRBV5-6 with TRBJ2-1; D remains unclear. Trimming left V 0 bases short and J 8 bases short, with 6 bases between. CDR1 SGHDT and CDR2 YYEEEE come from the germline V gene. CDR3 length: 12 amino acids.